This TCR beta chain appears in the sequencing data of a study of cytomegalovirus exposure and HLA in healthy donors. Overall study findings and caveats: Evidence from a later analysis indicated that most CMV-associated TCR beta chains looked HLA-restricted. A further, later analysis showed that HLA-associated TCR beta chains (compared with equally common others) were more clonally expanded. In vitro experiments confirmed that three CMV-associated chains were specific for CMV antigens.

Both 60 Vbeta primers and 13 Jbeta primers went into the PCR. Produced via immunoSEQ multiplex PCR; TCRdb's table is partial and in-frame only. The table records approximately 150,000 clones, around 80% of them present only once. This CDR3 region has 12 residues. V was pared by 6 bases and J by 8 bases, with 2 bases of the junction left unmatched. Germline CDR1 reads MNHEY; CDR2 reads SVGAGI. As regards this clone: Antigen unknown.

This receptor was obtained from a man between 35 and 55 years old in good health and CMV-seronegative. This chain joins TRBV6-5 and TRBJ1-4, with 8 bases lining up with TRBD1. Sequenced sample: PBMCs. The CDR3 DNA is TGTGCCAGCAGAACAGGGGGGGAAAAACTGTTTTTT. This sequence encodes CASRTGGEKLFF.